The 21 T cell receptor beta chains in this list originate from one sample, sequenced in a study of STAT5B mutations in CD4+ large granular lymphocyte leukemia. Some clones are missing from TCRdb's copy, which holds only in-frame ones; the method was immunoSEQ multiplex PCR. The data hold tens of thousands of clones, with approximately 75% observed a single time. Source material: CD4+ T cells from blood buffy coats. All receptors derive from a human donor in good health.

The rearrangement joins TRBV5-1 to TRBJ2-5; 10 nucleotides line up with TRBD1. Germline CDR1 and CDR2: SGHRS and YFSETQ. The V gene end was trimmed by 5 bases and the J gene end by 4 bases; junction bases not matched to a gene: 2. This CDR3 spans 13 amino acids. This chain's CDR3 is CASRGQGRETQYF. Here the CDR3 DNA reads TGCGCCAGCAGGGGACAGGGGAGAGAGACCCAGTACTTC.

This clone was observed a few times. V usage is TRBV7-9 and J usage is TRBJ2-3; D is possibly TRBD1 (6 bases). In germline, CDR1 is SEHNR, CDR2 FQNEAQ (reference sequence). V lost 4 bases to trimming and J lost 0 bases, with 11 bases between them. The CDR3 covers 15 residues. In DNA, the CDR3 is TGTGCCAGCAGCTCTGGGACAACTAGCACAGATACGCAGTATTTT. This codes for CASSSGTTSTDTQYF.

V gene TRBV11-3 combines with J gene TRBJ1-4; D possibly corresponds to TRBD1 (6 bases). Between the trimmed V and J ends, which lost 3 bases and 5 bases, there was a span of 10 bases. CDR1 and CDR2 from the germline V gene are SGHNT and YENEEA. This CDR3 is 14 amino acids long. CDR3 DNA: TGTGCCAGCAGCTTTCGGACAGACAATGAAAAACTGTTTTTT. It specifies CASSFRTDNEKLFF.

This chain links TRBV11-2 with TRBJ1-2; weak D call: TRBD1 (6 bases). The V gene's germline CDR1 is SGHAT and CDR2 FQNNGV. The V end lost 5 bases, the J end lost 2 bases, and 18 bases lay between the germline ends. This CDR3 spans 16 amino acids. The CDR3 protein is CASSPGAAWRNYGYTF. The CDR3 nucleotides read TGTGCCAGCAGCCCAGGGGCGGCTTGGAGGAACTATGGCTACACCTTC.

The rearrangement links TRBV11-2 to TRBJ2-7; D ambiguous. V shed 3 bases and J shed 2 bases, with 5 bases lying between them. Per the germline V gene, CDR1 is SGHAT and CDR2 is FQNNGV. The CDR3 is 12 amino acids. CDR3 DNA: TGTGCCAGCAGCTTCTCTACCTACGAGCAGTACTTC. Encoded protein: CASSFSTYEQYF. Combining the CDR3 with reference TRBV11-2 and TRBJ2-7 gives the whole variable domain EAGVAQSPRYKIIEKRQSVAFWCNPISGHATLYWYQQILGQGPKLLIQFQNNGVVDDSQLPKDRFSAERLKGVDSTLKIQPAKLEDSAVYLCASSFSTYEQYFGPGTRLTVT.

The V gene is TRBV5-4, the J gene TRBJ1-2; tentatively, D is TRBD1 (5 bases). This CDR3 has 14 amino acids. Germline lookup yields CDR1 SGHNT and CDR2 YYREEE (reference sequence). Trimming shortened V by 7 bases and J by 3 bases, and 16 bases separated the two germline ends. The CDR3 nucleotides read TGTGCCAGCTCCCGGGAGGCGGGGGACTATGGCTACACCTTC. This gives the protein CASSREAGDYGYTF.

V is TRBV28 and J is TRBJ1-2; D not certain. The germline CDR1 and CDR2 sequences are MDHEN and SYDVKM. This CDR3 region has 12 residues. The germline V and J ends were trimmed by 7 bases and 4 bases, with 10 bases remaining between them. The CDR3 DNA reads TGTGCCAGCAATATAGGAGTCTATGGCTACACCTTC. Protein: CASNIGVYGYTF.

This clone came up once. The V call is TRBV30, the J call TRBJ2-3; D possibly corresponds to TRBD2 (6 bases). The CDR3 has 14 amino acids. V lost 0 bases and J 5 bases, leaving 12 bases between the germline ends. CDR1 is GTSNPN, CDR2 SVGIG, per germline (reference sequence). This CDR3 is CAWSVSTRGDTQYF. The CDR3 nucleotides read TGTGCCTGGAGTGTTTCGACTAGAGGAGATACGCAGTATTTT.

The V and J genes are TRBV10-1 and TRBJ2-3; D might be TRBD1 (5 bases). Germline CDR1 is WNHNN and CDR2 is SYGVQD (reference sequence). V was cut by 4 bases and J by 2 bases, with 16 bases left in between. The length of the CDR3 is 16 residues. CDR3 in amino acids: CASSGTLDSYTDTQYF. The CDR3 region has the DNA TGCGCCAGCAGTGGGACGCTCGACAGTTACACAGATACGCAGTATTTT.

This sequence joins TRBV29-1 and TRBJ1-4; the D is unclear. Trimming stripped 4 bases from V and 4 bases from J, with 7 bases between. Germline V gene lookup returns CDR1 SQVTM and CDR2 ANQGSEA. The CDR3 is 12 amino acids. The CDR3 here is CSVGGNNEKLFF. In nucleotides, the CDR3 is TGCAGCGTTGGGGGTAATAATGAAAAACTGTTTTTT.

The chain uses TRBV10-3 and TRBJ1-1; D uncertain. From germline, CDR1 is ENHRY and CDR2 SYGVKD. Trimming removed 10 bases from V and 1 base from J, with 10 bases in between. The CDR3 is 12 residues long. The CDR3: CATIGGNTEAFF. The CDR3 coding sequence is TGTGCCACCATCGGCGGGAACACTGAAGCTTTCTTT.

J is TRBJ2-3 and V is TRBV5-6; 8 bases fit TRBD2. The CDR3 spans 14 residues. The germline CDR1 and CDR2 sequences are SGHDT and YYEEEE. V was clipped by 4 bases and J by 3 bases; unmatched bases: 4. The CDR3 loop reads CASSREGGTDTQYF. CDR3 DNA: TGTGCCAGCAGCCGGGAGGGCGGGACAGATACGCAGTATTTT.

This sequence joins TRBV7-6 and TRBJ2-5; 9 bases are a match to TRBD2. CDR1 SGHVS and CDR2 FNYEAQ come from the germline V gene. The CDR3 has 15 residues. V lost 6 bases to trimming and J lost 5 bases; unmatched junction nucleotides: 10. In DNA form, the CDR3 reads TGTGCCAGCAGGGTTAGCGGGAGCGGGGGGGAGACCCAGTACTTC. Translating it yields CASRVSGSGGETQYF. The whole variable domain, filled in from reference TRBV7-6 and TRBJ2-5, reads GAGVSQSPRYKVTKRGQDVALRCDPISGHVSLYWYRQALGQGPEFLTYFNYEAQQDKSGLPNDRFSAERPEGSISTLTIQRTEQRDSAMYRCASRVSGSGGETQYFGPGTRLLVL.

The chain uses TRBV10-3 and TRBJ2-3; D is unclear. Germline V CDR1 and CDR2: ENHRY, SYGVKD. This CDR3 comprises 13 residues. V lost 3 bases to trimming and J lost 6 bases, with 10 bases between them. This CDR3 reads CAISERETDTQYF. In DNA form, the CDR3 reads TGTGCCATCAGTGAAAGAGAGACGGATACGCAGTATTTT.

This rearrangement joins TRBV6-1 to TRBJ1-2, with D possibly TRBD1 on 6 matching bases. The ends were cut back, 6 bases at V and 4 bases at J, with 18 bases in the middle. CDR1 is MNHNS, CDR2 SASEGT, per germline. The CDR3 runs 15 residues. As DNA, the CDR3 is TGTGCCAGCAGCACTAACCCGGACAGTAGCTATGGCTACACCTTC. Translating gives CASSTNPDSSYGYTF.

The rearrangement links TRBV6-6 to TRBJ2-7; the match to TRBD2 covers 12 bases. There are 14 residues in the CDR3. Germline V gene data show CDR1 as MNHNY and CDR2 as SVGAGI (reference sequence). V lost 5 bases and J lost 3; bases outside the gene matches: 2. CDR3 sequence (DNA): TGTGCCAGCAGTCGACTAGCGGGAGTCTACGAGCAGTACTTC. This sequence encodes CASSRLAGVYEQYF.

This chain links TRBV6-5 with TRBJ1-3; 8 bases line up with TRBD1. The CDR3 extends over 15 amino acids. Germline CDR1 MNHEY, CDR2 SVGAGI. V dropped 6 bases and J dropped 4; count of bases not matched to a gene: 8. The CDR3 region has the DNA TGTGCCAGCAGAGAACCTGGGACAGGCGGAAACACCATATATTTT. It yields the protein CASREPGTGGNTIYF.

The gene calls are TRBV30 and TRBJ1-2, with 9 positions matching TRBD1. CDR1 GTSNPN and CDR2 SVGIG come from the germline V gene (reference sequence). The V segment lost 2 bases and the J segment 4 bases; nucleotides outside the gene matches: 8. This CDR3 spans 15 amino acids. The CDR3 region is CAWSFRDRDGYGYTF. In DNA form, the CDR3 reads TGTGCCTGGAGTTTCCGGGACAGGGATGGCTATGGCTACACCTTC. Drawing the rest from reference TRBV30 and TRBJ1-2, the complete variable domain is SQTIHQWPATLVQPVGSPLSLECTVEGTSNPNLYWYRQAAGRGLQLLFYSVGIGQISSEVPQNLSASRPQDRQFILSSKKLLLSDSGFYLCAWSFRDRDGYGYTFGSGTRLTVV.

V and J are TRBV30 and TRBJ2-3; 7 bases match TRBD1. The CDR3 covers 14 residues. The ends lost 4 bases at V and 3 bases at J; junction bases unmatched: 7. The germline gives CDR1 GTSNPN, CDR2 SVGIG (reference sequence). In DNA, the CDR3 is TGTGCCTGGACCCTCGGACAGGTGACAGATACGCAGTATTTT. This gives the protein CAWTLGQVTDTQYF. The full variable domain, rest sourced from reference TRBV30 and TRBJ2-3, is SQTIHQWPATLVQPVGSPLSLECTVEGTSNPNLYWYRQAAGRGLQLLFYSVGIGQISSEVPQNLSASRPQDRQFILSSKKLLLSDSGFYLCAWTLGQVTDTQYFGPGTRLTVL.

The rearrangement links TRBV6-5 to TRBJ1-6; D is uncertain. Germline values: CDR1 MNHEY, CDR2 SVGAGI. The length of the CDR3 is 13 residues. V gave up 2 bases and J gave up 9 bases, with 8 bases separating them. The CDR3 nucleotides read TGTGCCAGCAGTTACCAACGGACTTCACCCCTCCACTTT. Amino acids: CASSYQRTSPLHF.

This chain links TRBV11-3 with TRBJ1-1; D gene uncertain. The CDR3 extends over 13 amino acids. Trimming pared 4 bases from V and 4 bases from J, leaving 10 bases between. The germline V gene has CDR1 SGHNT and CDR2 YENEEA. The CDR3 loop reads CASSSSGVTEAFF. The CDR3 region has the DNA TGTGCCAGCAGCTCGTCGGGAGTCACTGAAGCTTTCTTT.